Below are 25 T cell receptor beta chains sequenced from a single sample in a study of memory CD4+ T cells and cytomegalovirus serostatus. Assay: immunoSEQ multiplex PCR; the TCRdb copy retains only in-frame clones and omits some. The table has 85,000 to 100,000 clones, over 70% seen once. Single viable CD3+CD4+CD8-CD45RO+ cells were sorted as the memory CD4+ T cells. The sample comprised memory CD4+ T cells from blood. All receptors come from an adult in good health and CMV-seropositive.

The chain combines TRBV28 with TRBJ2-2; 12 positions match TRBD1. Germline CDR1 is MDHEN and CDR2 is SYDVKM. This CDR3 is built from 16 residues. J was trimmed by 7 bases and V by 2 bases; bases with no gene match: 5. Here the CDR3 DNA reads TGTGCCAGCAGTTTACAGGGACAGGGGGCCGTCGGGGAGCTGTTTTTT. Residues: CASSLQGQGAVGELFF.

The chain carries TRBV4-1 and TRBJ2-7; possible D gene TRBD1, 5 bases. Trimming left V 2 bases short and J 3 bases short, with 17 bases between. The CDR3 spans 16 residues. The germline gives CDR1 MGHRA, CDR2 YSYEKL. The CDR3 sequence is CASSQPGRTRHYEQYF. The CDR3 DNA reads TGCGCCAGCAGCCAACCGGGCAGGACACGCCACTACGAGCAGTACTTC.

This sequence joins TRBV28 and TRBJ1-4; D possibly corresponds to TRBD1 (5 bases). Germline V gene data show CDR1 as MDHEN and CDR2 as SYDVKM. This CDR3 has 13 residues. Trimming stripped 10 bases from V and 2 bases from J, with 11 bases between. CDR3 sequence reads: CAIGSGTNEKLFF. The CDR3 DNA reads TGTGCCATCGGGTCAGGGACTAATGAAAAACTGTTTTTT.

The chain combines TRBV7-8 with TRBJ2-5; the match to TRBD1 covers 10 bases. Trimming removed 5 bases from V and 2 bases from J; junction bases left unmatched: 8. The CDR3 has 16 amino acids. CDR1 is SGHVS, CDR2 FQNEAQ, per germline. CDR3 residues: CASSLEGQGEQETQYF. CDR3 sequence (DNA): TGTGCCAGCAGCCTGGAAGGACAGGGGGAACAAGAGACCCAGTACTTC.

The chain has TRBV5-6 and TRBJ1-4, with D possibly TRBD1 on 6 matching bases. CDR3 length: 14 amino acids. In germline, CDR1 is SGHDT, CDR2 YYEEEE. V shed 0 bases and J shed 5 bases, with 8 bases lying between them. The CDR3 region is CASSLGGPNEKLFF. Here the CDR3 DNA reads TGTGCCAGCAGCTTGGGGGGGCCCAATGAAAAACTGTTTTTT. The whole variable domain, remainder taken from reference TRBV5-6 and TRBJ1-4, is DAGVTQSPTHLIKTRGQQVTLRCSPKSGHDTVSWYQQALGQGPQFIFQYYEEEERQRGNFPDRFSGHQFPNYSSELNVNALLLGDSALYLCASSLGGPNEKLFFGSGTQLSVL.

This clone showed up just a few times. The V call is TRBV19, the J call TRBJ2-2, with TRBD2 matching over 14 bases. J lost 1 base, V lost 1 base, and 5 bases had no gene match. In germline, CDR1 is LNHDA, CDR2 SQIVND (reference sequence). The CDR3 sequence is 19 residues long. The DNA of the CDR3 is TGTGCCAGTAGTATAGGTTGGGGACTAGCGGGAGTGAACACCGGGGAGCTGTTTTTT. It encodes CASSIGWGLAGVNTGELFF.

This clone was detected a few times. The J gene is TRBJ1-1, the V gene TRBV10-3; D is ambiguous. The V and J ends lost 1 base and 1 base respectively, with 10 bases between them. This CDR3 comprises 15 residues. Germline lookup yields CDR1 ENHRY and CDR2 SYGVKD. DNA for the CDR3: TGTGCCATCAGTGAGTACGGCGGAAGGAACACTGAAGCTTTCTTT. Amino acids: CAISEYGGRNTEAFF.

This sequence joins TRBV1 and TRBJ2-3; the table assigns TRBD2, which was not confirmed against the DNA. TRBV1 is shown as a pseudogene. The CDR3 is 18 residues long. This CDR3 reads CTSSQAPLERGGTDTQYF. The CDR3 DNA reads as TGCACCAGCAGCCAGGCCCCCTTGGAGCGGGGAGGCACAGATACGCAGTATTTT.

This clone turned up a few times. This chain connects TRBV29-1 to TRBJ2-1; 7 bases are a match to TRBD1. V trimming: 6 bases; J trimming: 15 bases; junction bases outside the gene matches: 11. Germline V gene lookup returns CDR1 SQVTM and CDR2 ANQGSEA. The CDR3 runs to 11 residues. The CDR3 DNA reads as TGCAGCGTGGGGACAGACAGCCCCACGTTCTTC. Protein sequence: CSVGTDSPTFF.

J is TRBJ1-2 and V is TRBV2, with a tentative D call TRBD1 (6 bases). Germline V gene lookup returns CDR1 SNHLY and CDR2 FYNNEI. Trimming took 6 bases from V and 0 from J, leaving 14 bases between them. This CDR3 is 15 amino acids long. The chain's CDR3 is CASSPRWTANYGYTF. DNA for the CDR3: TGTGCCAGCAGCCCCCGTTGGACAGCTAACTATGGCTACACCTTC.

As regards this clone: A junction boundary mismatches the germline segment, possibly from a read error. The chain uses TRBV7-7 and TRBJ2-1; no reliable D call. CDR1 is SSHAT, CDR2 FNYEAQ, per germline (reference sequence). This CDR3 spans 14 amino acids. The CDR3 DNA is TGTGCTAGCAGCTTACTCCAGGACGCCAATGAGCAGTTCTTC. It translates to CASSLLQDANEQFF.

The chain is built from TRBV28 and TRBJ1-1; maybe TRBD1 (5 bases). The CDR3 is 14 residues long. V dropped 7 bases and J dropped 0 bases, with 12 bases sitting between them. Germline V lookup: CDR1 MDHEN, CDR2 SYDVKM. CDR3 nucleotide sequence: TGTGCCAGCATTCGTGGGGGGATGAACACTGAAGCTTTCTTT. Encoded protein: CASIRGGMNTEAFF.

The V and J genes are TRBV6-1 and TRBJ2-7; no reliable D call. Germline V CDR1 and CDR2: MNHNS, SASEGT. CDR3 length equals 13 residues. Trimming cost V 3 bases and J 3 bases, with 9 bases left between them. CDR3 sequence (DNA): TGTGCCAGCAGTGACCAGTTCCACTACGAGCAGTACTTC. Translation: CASSDQFHYEQYF.

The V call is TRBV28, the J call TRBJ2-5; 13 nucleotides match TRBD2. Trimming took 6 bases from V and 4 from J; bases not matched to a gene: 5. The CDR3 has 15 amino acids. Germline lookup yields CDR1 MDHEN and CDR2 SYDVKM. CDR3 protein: CASSPRLAGGETQYF. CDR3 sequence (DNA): TGTGCCAGCAGCCCTAGACTAGCGGGAGGAGAGACCCAGTACTTC.

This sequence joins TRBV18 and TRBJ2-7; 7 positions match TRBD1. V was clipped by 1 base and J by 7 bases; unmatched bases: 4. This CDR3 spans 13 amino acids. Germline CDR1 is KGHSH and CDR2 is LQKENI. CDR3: CASSPQGGQEQYF. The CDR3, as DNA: TGTGCCAGCTCACCACAAGGGGGACAGGAGCAGTACTTC. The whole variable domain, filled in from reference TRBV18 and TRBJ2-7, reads NAGVMQNPRHLVRRRGQEARLRCSPMKGHSHVYWYRQLPEEGLKFMVYLQKENIIDESGMPKERFSAEFPKEGPSILRIQQVVRGDSAAYFCASSPQGGQEQYFGPGTRLTVT.

DNA for the CDR3: TGTGCCAGCAGCCAACAGGGGAGGGCAGATACGCAGTATTTT. It specifies CASSQQGRADTQYF. The V call is TRBV6-1, the J call TRBJ2-3, with D possibly being TRBD1 or TRBD2 (7 bases each). Germline lookup yields CDR1 MNHNS and CDR2 SASEGT. Between the trimmed V and J ends, which lost 6 bases and 4 bases, there was a span of 14 bases. The CDR3 runs 14 residues.

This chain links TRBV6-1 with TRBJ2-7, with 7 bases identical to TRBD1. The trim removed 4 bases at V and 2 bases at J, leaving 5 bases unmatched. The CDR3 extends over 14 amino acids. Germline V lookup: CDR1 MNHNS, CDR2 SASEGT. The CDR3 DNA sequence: TGTGCCAGCAGTGTGTTCGGACAGGCCTACGAGCAGTACTTC. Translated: CASSVFGQAYEQYF.

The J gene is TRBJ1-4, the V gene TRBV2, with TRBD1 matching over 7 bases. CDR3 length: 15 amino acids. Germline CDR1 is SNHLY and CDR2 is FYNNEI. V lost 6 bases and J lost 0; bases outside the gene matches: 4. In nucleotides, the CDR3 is TGTGCCAGCAGAAGCAGGGGGGCAACTAATGAAAAACTGTTTTTT. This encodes CASRSRGATNEKLFF.

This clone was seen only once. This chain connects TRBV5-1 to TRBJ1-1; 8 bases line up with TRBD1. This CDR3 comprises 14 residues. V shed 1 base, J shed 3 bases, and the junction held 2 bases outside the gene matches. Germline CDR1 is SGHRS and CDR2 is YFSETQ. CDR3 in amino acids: CASSLHRGDTEAFF. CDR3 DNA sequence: TGCGCCAGCAGCTTGCACAGGGGGGACACTGAAGCTTTCTTT. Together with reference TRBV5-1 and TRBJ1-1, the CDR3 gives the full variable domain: KAGVTQTPRYLIKTRGQQVTLSCSPISGHRSVSWYQQTPGQGLQFLFEYFSETQRNKGNFPGRFSGRQFSNSRSEMNVSTLELGDSALYLCASSLHRGDTEAFFGQGTRLTVV.

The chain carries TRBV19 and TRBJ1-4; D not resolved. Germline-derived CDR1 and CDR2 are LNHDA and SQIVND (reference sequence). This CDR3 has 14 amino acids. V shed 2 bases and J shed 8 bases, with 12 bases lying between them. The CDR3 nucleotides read TGTGCCAGTAGTATAAGAGGCATTCAAGAAAAACTGTTTTTT. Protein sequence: CASSIRGIQEKLFF.

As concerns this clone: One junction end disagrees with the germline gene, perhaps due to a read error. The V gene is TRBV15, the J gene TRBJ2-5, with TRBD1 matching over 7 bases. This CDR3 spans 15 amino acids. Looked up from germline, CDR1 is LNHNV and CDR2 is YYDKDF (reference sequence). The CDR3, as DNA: TGTGCCACCAGCCGAATGACAGGGAACCAGGAGACCCAGTACTTC. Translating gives CATSRMTGNQETQYF.

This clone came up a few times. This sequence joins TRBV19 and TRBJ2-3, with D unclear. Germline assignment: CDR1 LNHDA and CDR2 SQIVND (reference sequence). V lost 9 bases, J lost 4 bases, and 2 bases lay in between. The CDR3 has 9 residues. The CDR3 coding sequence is TGTGCCAGATCAGATACGCAGTATTTT. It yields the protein CARSDTQYF.

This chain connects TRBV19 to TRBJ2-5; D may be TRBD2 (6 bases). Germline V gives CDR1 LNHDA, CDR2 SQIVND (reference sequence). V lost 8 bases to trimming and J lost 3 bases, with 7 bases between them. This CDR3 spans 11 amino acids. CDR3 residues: CASGGKETQYF. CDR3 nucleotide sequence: TGTGCCAGTGGGGGGAAAGAGACCCAGTACTTC.

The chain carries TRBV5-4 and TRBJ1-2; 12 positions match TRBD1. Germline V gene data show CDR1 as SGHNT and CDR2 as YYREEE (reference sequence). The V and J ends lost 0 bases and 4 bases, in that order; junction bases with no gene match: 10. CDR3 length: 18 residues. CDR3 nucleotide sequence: TGTGCCAGCAGCTTGGTGGGGACAGGGGGCGCGGTCGGCTATGGCTACACCTTC. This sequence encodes CASSLVGTGGAVGYGYTF.

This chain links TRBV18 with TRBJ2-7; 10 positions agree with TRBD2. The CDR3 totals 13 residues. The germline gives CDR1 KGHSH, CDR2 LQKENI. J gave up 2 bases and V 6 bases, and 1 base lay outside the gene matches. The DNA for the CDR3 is TGTGCCAGCTCCCTAGCGGGAGCCTACGAGCAGTACTTC. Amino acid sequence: CASSLAGAYEQYF. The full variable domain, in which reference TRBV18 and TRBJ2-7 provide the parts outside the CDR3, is NAGVMQNPRHLVRRRGQEARLRCSPMKGHSHVYWYRQLPEEGLKFMVYLQKENIIDESGMPKERFSAEFPKEGPSILRIQQVVRGDSAAYFCASSLAGAYEQYFGPGTRLTVT.